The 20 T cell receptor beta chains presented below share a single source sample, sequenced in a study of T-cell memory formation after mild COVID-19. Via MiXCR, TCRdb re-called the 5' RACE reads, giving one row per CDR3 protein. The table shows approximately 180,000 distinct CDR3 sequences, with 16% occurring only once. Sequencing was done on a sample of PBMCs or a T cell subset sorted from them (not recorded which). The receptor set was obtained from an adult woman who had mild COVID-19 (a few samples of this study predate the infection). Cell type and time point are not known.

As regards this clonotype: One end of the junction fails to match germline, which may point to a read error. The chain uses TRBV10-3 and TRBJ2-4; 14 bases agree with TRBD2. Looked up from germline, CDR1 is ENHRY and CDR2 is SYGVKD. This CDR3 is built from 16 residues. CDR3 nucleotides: TGTGCCATCAGCTCGACTAGCGGGGGGGCCAGAAACATTCAGTACTTC. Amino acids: CAISSTSGGARNIQYF.

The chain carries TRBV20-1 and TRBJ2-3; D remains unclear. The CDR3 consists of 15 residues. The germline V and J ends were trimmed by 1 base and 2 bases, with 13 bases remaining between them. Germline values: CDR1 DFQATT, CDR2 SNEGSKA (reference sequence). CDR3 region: CSARGQQPFTDTQYF. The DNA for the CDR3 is TGCAGTGCTAGAGGTCAACAGCCCTTCACAGATACGCAGTATTTT.

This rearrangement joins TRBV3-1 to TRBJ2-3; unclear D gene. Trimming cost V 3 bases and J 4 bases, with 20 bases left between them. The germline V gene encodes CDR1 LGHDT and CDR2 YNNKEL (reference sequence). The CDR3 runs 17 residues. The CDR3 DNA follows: TGTGCCAGCAGCCAGGGTGGGCAACGGCCGACTCCAGATACGCAGTATTTT. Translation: CASSQGGQRPTPDTQYF.

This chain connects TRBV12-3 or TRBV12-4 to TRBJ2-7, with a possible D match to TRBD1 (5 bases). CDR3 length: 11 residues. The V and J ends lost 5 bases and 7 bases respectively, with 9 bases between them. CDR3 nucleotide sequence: TGTGCCAGCAGTAGGGGTTGGGAGCAGTACTTC. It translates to CASSRGWEQYF.

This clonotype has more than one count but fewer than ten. The CDR3 loop is CASTADLNTEAFF. In DNA form, the CDR3 reads TGTGCCAGCACCGCGGACCTGAACACTGAAGCTTTCTTT. J is TRBJ1-1 and V is TRBV7-2; D gene ambiguous. CDR1 SGHTA and CDR2 FQGNSA come from the germline V gene. V lost 7 bases and J lost 0, with 9 bases in between. The CDR3 runs to 13 residues.

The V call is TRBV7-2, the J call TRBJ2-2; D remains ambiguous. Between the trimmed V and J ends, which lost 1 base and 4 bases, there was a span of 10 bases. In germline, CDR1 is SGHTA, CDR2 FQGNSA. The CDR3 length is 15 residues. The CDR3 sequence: CASSLGVARTGELFF. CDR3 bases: TGTGCCAGCAGCTTAGGTGTCGCGCGCACCGGGGAGCTGTTTTTT.

As DNA, the CDR3 is TGTGCCAGCAGCAAACACGGTAGCGGCTCCTCCTACGAGCAGTACTTC. Translated, it gives CASSKHGSGSSYEQYF. The rearrangement links TRBV21-1 to TRBJ2-7; TRBD2 is the table's D call, not checked against the DNA. TRBV21-1 is given as a pseudogene. This CDR3 spans 16 amino acids.

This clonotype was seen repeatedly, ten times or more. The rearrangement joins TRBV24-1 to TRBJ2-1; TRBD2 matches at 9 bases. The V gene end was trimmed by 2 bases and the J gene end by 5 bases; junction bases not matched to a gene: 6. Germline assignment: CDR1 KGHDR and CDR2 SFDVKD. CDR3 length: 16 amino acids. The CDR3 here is CATSDWTSAFHNEQFF. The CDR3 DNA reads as TGTGCCACCAGTGATTGGACTAGCGCATTTCACAATGAGCAGTTCTTC.

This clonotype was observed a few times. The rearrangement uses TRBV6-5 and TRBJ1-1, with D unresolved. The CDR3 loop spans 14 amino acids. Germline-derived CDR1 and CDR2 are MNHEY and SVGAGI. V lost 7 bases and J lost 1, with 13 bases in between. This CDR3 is CASNSRTPNTEAFF. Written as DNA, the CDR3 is TGTGCCAGCAATAGCAGAACACCGAACACTGAAGCTTTCTTT.

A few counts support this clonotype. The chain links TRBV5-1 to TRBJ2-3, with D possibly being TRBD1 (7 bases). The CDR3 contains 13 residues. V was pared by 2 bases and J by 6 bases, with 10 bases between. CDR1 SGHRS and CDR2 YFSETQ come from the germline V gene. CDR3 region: CASSFPGGDTQYF. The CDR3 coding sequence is TGCGCCAGCAGCTTCCCAGGGGGGGATACGCAGTATTTT.

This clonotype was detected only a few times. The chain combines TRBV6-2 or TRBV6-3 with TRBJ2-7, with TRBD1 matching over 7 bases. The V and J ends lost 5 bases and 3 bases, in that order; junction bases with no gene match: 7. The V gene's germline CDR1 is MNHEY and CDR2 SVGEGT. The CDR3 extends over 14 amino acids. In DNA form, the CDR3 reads TGTGCCAGCAGTCGCCGGGACAGTCACTACGAGCAGTACTTC. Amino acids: CASSRRDSHYEQYF.

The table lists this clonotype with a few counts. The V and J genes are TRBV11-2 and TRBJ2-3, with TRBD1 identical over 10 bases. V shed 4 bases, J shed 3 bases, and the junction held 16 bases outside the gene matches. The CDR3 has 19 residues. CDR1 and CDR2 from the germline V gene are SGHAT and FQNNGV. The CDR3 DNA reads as TGTGCCAGCAGCTCAGTGCCTTTTACGACAGGGGGCGCGACAGATACGCAGTATTTT. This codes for CASSSVPFTTGGATDTQYF.

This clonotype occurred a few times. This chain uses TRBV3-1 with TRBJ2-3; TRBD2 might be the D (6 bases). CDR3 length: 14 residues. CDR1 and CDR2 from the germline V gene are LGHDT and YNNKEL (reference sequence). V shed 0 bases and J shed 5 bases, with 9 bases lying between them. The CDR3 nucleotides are TGTGCCAGCAGCCAAGACCTCGGGAGAGATACGCAGTATTTT. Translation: CASSQDLGRDTQYF.

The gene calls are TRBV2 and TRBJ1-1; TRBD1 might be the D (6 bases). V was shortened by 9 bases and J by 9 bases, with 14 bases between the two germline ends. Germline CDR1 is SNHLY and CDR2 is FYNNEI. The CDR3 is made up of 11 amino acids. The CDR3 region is CARVKGHQAFF. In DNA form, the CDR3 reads TGTGCCAGAGTAAAGGGACACCAAGCTTTCTTT.

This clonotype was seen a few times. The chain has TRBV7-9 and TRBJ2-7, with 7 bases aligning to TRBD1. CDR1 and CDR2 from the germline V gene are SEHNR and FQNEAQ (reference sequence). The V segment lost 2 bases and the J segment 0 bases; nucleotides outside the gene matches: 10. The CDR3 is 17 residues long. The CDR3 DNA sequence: TGTGCCAGCAGCTTATCGCAGTTGGGACAGAACTCCTACGAGCAGTACTTC. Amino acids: CASSLSQLGQNSYEQYF.

CDR3 DNA sequence: TGTGCCACCTCAAACCACCTCGGGGGAAATGAGCAGTTCTTC. The encoded protein is CATSNHLGGNEQFF. This chain links TRBV24-1 with TRBJ2-1; maybe TRBD2 (6 bases). Trimming shortened V by 9 bases and J by 7 bases, and 18 bases separated the two germline ends. The CDR3 has 14 residues. Germline-derived CDR1 and CDR2 are KGHDR and SFDVKD.

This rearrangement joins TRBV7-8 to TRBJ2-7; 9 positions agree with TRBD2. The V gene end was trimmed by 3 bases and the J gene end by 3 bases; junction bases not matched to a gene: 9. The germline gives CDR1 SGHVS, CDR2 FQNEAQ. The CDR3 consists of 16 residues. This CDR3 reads CASSFRRLAGIYEQYF. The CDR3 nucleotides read TGTGCCAGCAGCTTTCGGAGGCTAGCGGGAATCTACGAGCAGTACTTC.

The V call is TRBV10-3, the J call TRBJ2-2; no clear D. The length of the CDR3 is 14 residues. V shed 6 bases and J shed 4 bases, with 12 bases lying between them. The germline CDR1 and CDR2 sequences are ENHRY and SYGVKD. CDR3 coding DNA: TGTGCCATCAGGAGTCCGCTAGGCACCGGGGAGCTGTTTTTT. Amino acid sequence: CAIRSPLGTGELFF.

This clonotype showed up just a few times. DNA of the CDR3: TGTGCCAGCAGTTACCGGGGACACAATGAGCAGTTCTTC. Protein: CASSYRGHNEQFF. The chain carries TRBV6-2 or TRBV6-3 and TRBJ2-1; D may correspond to TRBD1 or TRBD2 (5 bases each). Germline V CDR1 and CDR2: MNHEY, SVGEGT. Between the trimmed V and J ends, which lost 2 bases and 5 bases, there was a span of 7 bases. This CDR3 contains 13 residues.

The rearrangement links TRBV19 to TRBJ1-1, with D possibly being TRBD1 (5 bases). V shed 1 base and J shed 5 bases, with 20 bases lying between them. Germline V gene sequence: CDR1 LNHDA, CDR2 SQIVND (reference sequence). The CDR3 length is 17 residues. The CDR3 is CASSIGVGTRSGTEAFF. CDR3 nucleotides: TGTGCCAGTAGTATAGGAGTCGGGACCCGAAGTGGAACTGAAGCTTTCTTT.